One sample yielded the 22 T cell receptor beta chains listed below, sequenced in a study of CD8 T cells in Susac syndrome. RNA in amounts of roughly 0.5 to 1 ug was reverse transcribed with random hexamers. Via MiXCR, TCRdb re-called the immunoSEQ multiplex PCR reads, giving one row per CDR3 protein. Altogether 140,000 or so distinct CDR3 sequences are present, roughly 95% being singletons, with the ten largest covering about 0.08%. Sequenced: CD4+ T cells from PBMCs. These receptors originate from a human donor with Susac syndrome.

The chain has TRBV11-2 and TRBJ2-7, with TRBD1 identical over 8 bases. Germline trimming cut 6 bases from V and 2 bases from J; bases unmatched to any gene: 9. In germline, CDR1 is SGHAT, CDR2 FQNNGV. The CDR3 is 15 residues long. In nucleotides, the CDR3 is TGTGCCAGCAGTACACAGGGGGGTAAGGCCTACGAGCAGTACTTC. Translated, it gives CASSTQGGKAYEQYF.

The gene calls are TRBV20-1 and TRBJ2-1; 7 bases align to TRBD2. From germline, CDR1 is DFQATT and CDR2 SNEGSKA (reference sequence). The ends lost 3 bases at V and 2 bases at J; junction bases unmatched: 4. The length of the CDR3 is 14 residues. The CDR3 spells CSASGEGPYNEQFF. CDR3 nucleotides: TGCAGTGCTAGTGGGGAGGGCCCCTACAATGAGCAGTTCTTC.

The V and J genes are TRBV3-1 and TRBJ2-5; D gene ambiguous. CDR1 is LGHDT, CDR2 YNNKEL, per germline (reference sequence). V was shortened by 9 bases and J by 1 base, with 12 bases between the two germline ends. The CDR3 contains 13 residues. CDR3 in DNA: TGTGCCAGTGGGTATAAGGGCCAAGAGACCCAGTACTTC. It codes for CASGYKGQETQYF.

The V gene is TRBV24-1, the J gene TRBJ1-1; D remains unclear. Germline CDR1 reads KGHDR; CDR2 reads SFDVKD. The CDR3 runs to 12 residues. The ends were cut back, 12 bases at V and 3 bases at J, with 13 bases in the middle. CDR3: CALRPGDTEAFF. The CDR3, as DNA: TGTGCCCTACGCCCCGGGGACACTGAAGCTTTCTTT.

The chain links TRBV7-9 to TRBJ1-1; D possibly corresponds to TRBD1 (5 bases). The CDR3 runs 15 residues. Germline CDR1 SEHNR, CDR2 FQNEAQ (reference sequence). Trimming left V 1 base short and J 1 base short, with 10 bases between. In DNA, the CDR3 is TGTGCCAGCAGCTTAGATCCAGGGACGAACACTGAAGCTTTCTTT. This gives the protein CASSLDPGTNTEAFF.

V gene TRBV7-3 combines with J gene TRBJ2-5; no clear D. This CDR3 has 14 amino acids. The V and J ends lost 1 base and 4 bases respectively, with 10 bases between them. The germline CDR1 and CDR2 sequences are SGHTA and FQGTGA. The CDR3 coding sequence is TGTGCCAGCAGCTTAAACCCCACGGGAGAGACCCAGTACTTC. Amino acid sequence: CASSLNPTGETQYF.

The chain uses TRBV3-1 and TRBJ1-1; tentatively, D is TRBD1 (6 bases). The CDR3 is 16 amino acids. V dropped 7 bases and J dropped 5 bases, with 23 bases sitting between them. Looked up from germline, CDR1 is LGHDT and CDR2 is YNNKEL (reference sequence). Written as DNA, the CDR3 is TGTGCCAGCACCCCCGGGGGGGCTGGTGGTAAGACTGAAGCTTTCTTT. Translation gives CASTPGGAGGKTEAFF.

V and J are TRBV3-1 and TRBJ1-2; D not resolved. The CDR3 covers 14 residues. The V and J ends lost 7 bases and 7 bases respectively, with 19 bases between them. Per the germline V gene, CDR1 is LGHDT and CDR2 is YNNKEL (reference sequence). The CDR3 DNA follows: TGTGCCAGCAAAGGGAGCGCTTCCCCTTTTGGCTACACCTTC. It encodes CASKGSASPFGYTF.

V and J are TRBV5-1 and TRBJ2-2; perhaps D is TRBD1 or TRBD2 (5 bases each). V was shortened by 5 bases and J by 0 bases, with 11 bases between the two germline ends. The CDR3 extends over 15 amino acids. Germline V gene sequence: CDR1 SGHRS, CDR2 YFSETQ. This CDR3 reads CASRTGTSNTGELFF. For the CDR3, the DNA is TGCGCCAGCAGAACCGGGACGTCGAACACCGGGGAGCTGTTTTTT.

In its sample, this clonotype was seen once. The chain carries TRBV25-1 and TRBJ2-1; D is undetermined. Germline V CDR1 and CDR2: MGHDK, SYGVNS. V shed 3 bases and J shed 3 bases, with 15 bases lying between them. This CDR3 is 16 amino acids long. The CDR3 nucleotides read TGTGCCAGCAGTGACACCGGACGGCGAGACTACAATGAGCAGTTCTTC. Protein product: CASSDTGRRDYNEQFF.

The chain employs TRBV15 and TRBJ2-2; D remains unclear. Per germline, CDR1 LNHNV and CDR2 YYDKDF (reference sequence). V lost 0 bases and J lost 6, with 5 bases in between. The CDR3 contains 13 residues. DNA of the CDR3: TGTGCCACCAGCAGAGATTCCCCCGGGGAGCTGTTTTTT. Translating gives CATSRDSPGELFF.

Here the CDR3 DNA reads TGTGCCAGCAGCTTGGGACTAGCGGGGGGCCTAAAAGCAGATACGCAGTATTTT. It translates to CASSLGLAGGLKADTQYF. The chain uses TRBV7-2 and TRBJ2-3; 15 positions match TRBD2. The CDR3 spans 18 residues. The V gene end was trimmed by 3 bases and the J gene end by 4 bases; junction bases not matched to a gene: 8. Germline loops: CDR1 SGHTA, CDR2 FQGNSA.

The chain joins TRBV5-1 to TRBJ2-1; 9 bases are a match to TRBD1. Germline assignment: CDR1 SGHRS and CDR2 YFSETQ. The CDR3 sequence is 15 residues long. The trim removed 3 bases at V and 5 bases at J, leaving 6 bases unmatched. CDR3 coding DNA: TGCGCCAGCAGCTATCCCGGGACAGGGAACAATGAGCAGTTCTTC. Its protein is CASSYPGTGNNEQFF.

This clonotype was detected only once. The chain links TRBV6-1 to TRBJ2-3, with D unclear. CDR1 and CDR2 (germline): MNHNS, SASEGT. This CDR3 is built from 16 residues. V was clipped by 0 bases and J by 1 base, with 11 bases between them. The CDR3 region is CASSEAGFPGTDTQYF. DNA for the CDR3: TGTGCCAGCAGTGAAGCGGGCTTCCCCGGCACAGATACGCAGTATTTT.

CDR3: CATSDPTSGYTF. CDR3 DNA sequence: TGTGCCACCAGTGATCCCACAAGCGGCTACACCTTC. The rearrangement uses TRBV24-1 and TRBJ1-2; D gene ambiguous. Trimming cost V 3 bases and J 8 bases, with 9 bases left between them. The CDR3 spans 12 residues. From germline, CDR1 is KGHDR and CDR2 SFDVKD.

CDR3 DNA: TGTGCCAGCAGCCAAGAGCCTAACAGGCGGAACTATGGCTACACCTTC. It is translated as CASSQEPNRRNYGYTF. The V gene is TRBV14, the J gene TRBJ1-2, with D possibly TRBD1 on 5 matching bases. This CDR3 contains 16 residues. The ends were cut back, 0 bases at V and 2 bases at J, with 13 bases in the middle. Germline V CDR1 and CDR2: SGHDN, FVKESK.

The J gene is TRBJ1-6, the V gene TRBV2, with 8 positions matching TRBD1. Germline lookup yields CDR1 SNHLY and CDR2 FYNNEI. The CDR3 sequence is 14 residues long. J lost 10 bases, V lost 8 bases, and 10 bases had no gene match. The CDR3 DNA reads TGTGCCAGCGGACTACAGGGGGTCGGATCACCCCTCCACTTT. Its translation is CASGLQGVGSPLHF.

The gene calls are TRBV12-3 or TRBV12-4 and TRBJ2-3, with D perhaps TRBD1 or TRBD2 (5 bases each). V was trimmed by 2 bases and J by 6 bases, leaving 15 bases between them. The CDR3 covers 15 residues. As DNA, the CDR3 is TGTGCCAGCAGTTTAAGGAGGCTCGGGGCTGATACGCAGTATTTT. It yields the protein CASSLRRLGADTQYF.

The genes are TRBV12-5 and TRBJ1-5, with no clear D. Trimming removed 1 base at V and 1 base at J, with 8 bases between. There are 15 residues in the CDR3. Germline CDR1 reads LGHNT; CDR2 reads FRNRAP. The CDR3 DNA reads TGTGCTAGTGGTTTGGGCGGGGAAAGCAATCAGCCCCAGCATTTT. Its translation: CASGLGGESNQPQHF.

CDR3 in amino acids: CASSSGWGLNEKLFF. For the CDR3, the DNA is TGTGCCAGCAGCAGCGGATGGGGACTTAATGAAAAACTGTTTTTT. The V and J genes are TRBV14 and TRBJ1-4, with a weak D call TRBD1 (5 bases). CDR3 length equals 15 residues. Germline CDR1 reads SGHDN; CDR2 reads FVKESK. The ends were cut back, 5 bases at V and 4 bases at J, with 14 bases in the middle.

This clonotype has only one observation. The chain employs TRBV4-1 and TRBJ1-1; D gene unclear. The CDR3 runs to 15 residues. Germline V gene sequence: CDR1 MGHRA, CDR2 YSYEKL. The V end lost 0 bases, the J end lost 1 base, and 9 bases lay between the germline ends. CDR3 in amino acids: CASSQDPQRNTEAFF. In DNA form, the CDR3 reads TGCGCCAGCAGCCAAGATCCCCAGAGGAACACTGAAGCTTTCTTT.

The V gene is TRBV29-1, the J gene TRBJ2-7; a weak D match, TRBD1 (6 bases). The V gene's germline CDR1 is SQVTM and CDR2 ANQGSEA. The CDR3 extends over 12 amino acids. V lost 6 bases to trimming and J lost 3 bases, with 12 bases between them. The CDR3 here is CSVNGQNYEQYF. The CDR3 DNA sequence: TGCAGCGTCAACGGACAGAACTACGAGCAGTACTTC.